A selection of T cell receptor beta chains follows, all from one sample in a study of blood T cells in healthy people across ages. From the 5' RACE reads, TCRdb called clonotypes with MiXCR, one entry per CDR3 protein. The sample gives about 580,000 distinct CDR3 sequences, under 55% of which show up once; around 23% is in the top ten. The specimen sequenced was blood. The receptors here all came from a man at least 80 years old in good health. Each CDR3 is given with its conserved first and last residue. The D gene is left open where the match is weak. Only some rows state a clone size, as once, few, many or a class for expanded clones.

v_gene: TRBV6-5
j_gene: TRBJ2-1
abundance: many
d_gene: .
CDR3aa: CASSKRGVNNEQFF
CDR3nt: TGTGCCAGCTCCAAGAGGGGGGTAAACAATGAGCAGTTCTTC

v_gene: TRBV11-3
j_gene: TRBJ2-7
abundance: few
d_gene: .
CDR3aa: CASSSHFGDGTYEQYF
CDR3nt: TGTGCCAGCAGCTCACATTTCGGGGACGGAACCTACGAGCAGTACTTC

v_gene: TRBV14
j_gene: TRBJ2-7
abundance: .
d_gene: .
CDR3aa: CASSQIGYEQYF
CDR3nt: TGTGCCAGCAGCCAGATTGGGTACGAGCAGTACTTC

v_gene: TRBV6-5
j_gene: TRBJ1-5
abundance: once
d_gene: .
CDR3aa: CASSKAQGRNQPQHF
CDR3nt: TGTGCCAGCAGCAAGGCCCAGGGTCGGAATCAGCCCCAGCATTTT

v_gene: TRBV18
j_gene: TRBJ1-5
abundance: .
d_gene: TRBD1
CDR3aa: CVSSPSKQGVSQPQHF
CDR3nt: TGTGTCAGCTCACCATCGAAGCAGGGGGTCTCTCAGCCCCAGCATTTT

v_gene: TRBV6-6
j_gene: TRBJ2-7
abundance: .
d_gene: TRBD2
CDR3aa: CASSYFTGTSSYEQYF
CDR3nt: TGTGCCAGCAGTTACTTCACCGGGACTAGCTCCTACGAGCAGTACTTC

v_gene: TRBV29-1
j_gene: TRBJ2-1
abundance: few
d_gene: .
CDR3aa: CSVEGVPVYNEQFF
CDR3nt: TGCAGCGTTGAGGGCGTCCCCGTCTACAATGAGCAGTTCTTC

v_gene: TRBV2
j_gene: TRBJ2-3
abundance: few
d_gene: .
CDR3aa: CASSVRRTDTQYF
CDR3nt: TGTGCCAGCAGTGTCAGGAGGACAGATACGCAGTATTTT

v_gene: TRBV20-1
j_gene: TRBJ2-3
abundance: .
d_gene: .
CDR3aa: CSARSGDRPEYF
CDR3nt: TGCAGTGCTAGATCCGGAGACCGACCCGAGTATTTT

v_gene: TRBV6-2/TRBV6-3
j_gene: TRBJ1-2
abundance: few
d_gene: .
CDR3aa: CASSYQGDGYTF
CDR3nt: TGTGCCAGCAGTTACCAGGGCGATGGCTACACCTTC

v_gene: TRBV12-3/TRBV12-4
j_gene: TRBJ2-7
abundance: .
d_gene: .
CDR3aa: CATGGGVGYEQYF
CDR3nt: TGTGCCACCGGAGGAGGGGTAGGCTACGAGCAGTACTTC

v_gene: TRBV6-1
j_gene: TRBJ2-7
abundance: .
d_gene: TRBD1
CDR3aa: CASSSRRGHDEQYF
CDR3nt: TGTGCCAGCAGTTCCCGCAGGGGGCACGACGAGCAGTACTTC

v_gene: TRBV27
j_gene: TRBJ1-4
abundance: .
d_gene: .
CDR3aa: CASTPLGAANEKLFF
CDR3nt: TGTGCCAGCACTCCCCTAGGGGCCGCTAATGAAAAACTGTTTTTT

v_gene: TRBV2
j_gene: TRBJ2-5
abundance: .
d_gene: TRBD2
CDR3aa: CASRQAASGSYNEQYF
CDR3nt: TGTGCCAGCAGGCAAGCGGCTAGCGGCTCCTACAATGAGCAGTACTTC

v_gene: TRBV20-1
j_gene: TRBJ2-3
abundance: .
d_gene: .
CDR3aa: CSARDPAGRTDTQYF
CDR3nt: TGCAGTGCTAGAGATCCGGCGGGGCGCACAGATACGCAGTATTTT

v_gene: TRBV20-1
j_gene: TRBJ1-5
abundance: .
d_gene: .
CDR3aa: CSARDRADQPQHF
CDR3nt: TGCAGTGCTAGAGATAGGGCGGATCAGCCCCAGCATTTT

v_gene: TRBV6-6
j_gene: TRBJ1-1
abundance: .
d_gene: .
CDR3aa: CASSYSDNEAFF
CDR3nt: TGTGCCAGCAGTTACTCGGATAATGAAGCTTTCTTT

v_gene: TRBV7-3
j_gene: TRBJ1-5
abundance: few
d_gene: .
CDR3aa: CASSLTGGKAQPQHF
CDR3nt: TGTGCCAGCAGCTTAACAGGGGGTAAAGCTCAGCCCCAGCATTTT

v_gene: TRBV29-1
j_gene: TRBJ2-5
abundance: .
d_gene: .
CDR3aa: CSVVYLGEQYF
CDR3nt: TGCAGCGTTGTTTATTTGGGTGAGCAGTACTTC

v_gene: TRBV6-5
j_gene: TRBJ2-1
abundance: few
d_gene: .
CDR3aa: CASRATRYYEQFF
CDR3nt: TGTGCCAGCAGAGCCACTAGGTACTATGAGCAGTTCTTC

v_gene: TRBV4-2
j_gene: TRBJ2-1
abundance: .
d_gene: .
CDR3aa: CASSPSKASGWEQFF
CDR3nt: TGTGCCAGCAGCCCCTCGAAGGCTTCAGGCTGGGAGCAGTTCTTC

v_gene: TRBV5-1
j_gene: TRBJ1-2
abundance: .
d_gene: .
CDR3aa: CASSLAGRSGYTF
CDR3nt: TGCGCCAGCAGCTTGGCAGGGCGGAGTGGCTACACCTTC

v_gene: TRBV5-1
j_gene: TRBJ2-3
abundance: .
d_gene: .
CDR3aa: CASREPPDTQYF
CDR3nt: TGCGCCTCCCGGGAGCCCCCCGATACGCAGTATTTT

v_gene: TRBV6-5
j_gene: TRBJ1-4
abundance: many
d_gene: TRBD1
CDR3aa: CASSYLGQGQLFF
CDR3nt: TGTGCCAGCAGTTACCTGGGACAGGGTCAACTGTTTTTT

v_gene: TRBV7-2
j_gene: TRBJ1-1
abundance: .
d_gene: .
CDR3aa: CASRPVLALGTEAFF
CDR3nt: TGTGCCAGCAGGCCAGTCCTGGCACTAGGTACTGAAGCTTTCTTT

v_gene: TRBV20-1
j_gene: TRBJ2-7
abundance: few
d_gene: .
CDR3aa: CSGGPGGEQYF
CDR3nt: TGCAGCGGGGGCCCGGGAGGCGAGCAGTACTTC

v_gene: TRBV4-3
j_gene: TRBJ2-7
abundance: .
d_gene: TRBD1
CDR3aa: CASSSWDRGSYEQYF
CDR3nt: TGCGCCAGCAGCTCATGGGACAGGGGCTCCTACGAGCAGTACTTC